This TCR beta chain was captured by sequencing in a study of CD8 T cells in Susac syndrome. Blood CD8+ and CD4+ T cells underwent high-throughput TCR beta sequencing. Looked up from germline, CDR1 is DFQATT and CDR2 is SNEGSKA (reference sequence). This CDR3 is 14 amino acids long. The ends lost 3 bases at V and 4 bases at J; junction bases unmatched: 5. Reverse transcription used about 0.45 to 1 ug RNA and random hexamers. TCRdb re-derived calls from the immunoSEQ multiplex PCR reads in MiXCR, one entry per CDR3 protein. Found here are over 150,000 distinct CDR3 sequences, 93% of them singletons; the top ten hold approximately 0.09%.

V and J are TRBV20-1 and TRBJ1-4; 7 bases map to TRBD1. This TCR was sampled from a human donor with multiple sclerosis. Sequencing input: CD4+ T cells from PBMCs. The CDR3 region is CSASPGQYNEKLFF. CDR3 in DNA: TGCAGTGCTAGCCCGGGACAGTATAATGAAAAACTGTTTTTT.